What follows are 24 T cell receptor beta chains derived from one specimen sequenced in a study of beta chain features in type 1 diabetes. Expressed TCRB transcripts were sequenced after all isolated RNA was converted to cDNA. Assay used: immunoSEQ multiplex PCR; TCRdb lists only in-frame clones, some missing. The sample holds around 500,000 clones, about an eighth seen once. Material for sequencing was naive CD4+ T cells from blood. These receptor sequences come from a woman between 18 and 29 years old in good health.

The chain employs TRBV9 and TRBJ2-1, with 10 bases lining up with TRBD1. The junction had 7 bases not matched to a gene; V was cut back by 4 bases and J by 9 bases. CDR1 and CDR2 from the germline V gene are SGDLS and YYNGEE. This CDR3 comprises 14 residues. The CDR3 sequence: CASSFPDRGVEQFF. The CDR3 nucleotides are TGTGCCAGCAGCTTCCCGGACAGGGGGGTTGAGCAGTTCTTC. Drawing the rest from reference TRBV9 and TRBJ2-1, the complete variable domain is DSGVTQTPKHLITATGQRVTLRCSPRSGDLSVYWYQQSLDQGLQFLIQYYNGEERAKGNILERFSAQQFPDLHSELNLSSLELGDSALYFCASSFPDRGVEQFFGPGTRLTVL.

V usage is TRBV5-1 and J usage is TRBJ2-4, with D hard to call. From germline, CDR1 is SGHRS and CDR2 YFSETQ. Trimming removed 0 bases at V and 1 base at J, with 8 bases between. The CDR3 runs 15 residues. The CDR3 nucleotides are TGCGCCAGCAGCTTGGGGCAGGTGGCCAAAAACATTCAGTACTTC. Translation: CASSLGQVAKNIQYF.

The CDR3 DNA follows: TGTGCCAGCAGCATTCCGGGACACCTCACTGAAGCTTTCTTT. This sequence encodes CASSIPGHLTEAFF. The chain employs TRBV5-4 and TRBJ1-1; a weak D match, TRBD1 (6 bases). CDR1 is SGHNT and CDR2 is YYREEE in the germline V gene (reference sequence). This CDR3 has 14 amino acids. The ends were cut back, 4 bases at V and 4 bases at J, with 14 bases in the middle.

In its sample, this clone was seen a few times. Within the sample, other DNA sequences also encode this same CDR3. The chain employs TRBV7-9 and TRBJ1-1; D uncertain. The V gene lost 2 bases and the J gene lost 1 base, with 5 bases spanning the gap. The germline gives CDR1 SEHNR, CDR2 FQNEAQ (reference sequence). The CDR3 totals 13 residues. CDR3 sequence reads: CASSLSGNTEAFF. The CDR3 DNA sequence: TGTGCCAGCAGCTTATCGGGGAACACTGAAGCTTTCTTT.

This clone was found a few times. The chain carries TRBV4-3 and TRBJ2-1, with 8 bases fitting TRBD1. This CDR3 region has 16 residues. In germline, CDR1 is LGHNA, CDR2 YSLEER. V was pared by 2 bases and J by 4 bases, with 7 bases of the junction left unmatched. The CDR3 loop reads CASSQYRQGAYNEQFF. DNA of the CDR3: TGCGCCAGCAGCCAATATCGGCAGGGGGCATACAATGAGCAGTTCTTC.

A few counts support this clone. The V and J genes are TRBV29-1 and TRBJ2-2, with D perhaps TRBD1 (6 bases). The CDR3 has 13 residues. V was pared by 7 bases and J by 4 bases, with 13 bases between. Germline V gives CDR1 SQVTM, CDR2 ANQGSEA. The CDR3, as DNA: TGCAGCGCTGAGACAGGTGCCACCGGGGAGCTGTTTTTT. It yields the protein CSAETGATGELFF.

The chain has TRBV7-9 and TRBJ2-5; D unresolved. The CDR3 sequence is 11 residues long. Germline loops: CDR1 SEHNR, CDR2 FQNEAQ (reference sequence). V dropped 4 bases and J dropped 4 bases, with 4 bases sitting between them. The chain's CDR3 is CASSWTETQYF. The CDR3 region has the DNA TGTGCCAGCAGCTGGACAGAGACCCAGTACTTC.

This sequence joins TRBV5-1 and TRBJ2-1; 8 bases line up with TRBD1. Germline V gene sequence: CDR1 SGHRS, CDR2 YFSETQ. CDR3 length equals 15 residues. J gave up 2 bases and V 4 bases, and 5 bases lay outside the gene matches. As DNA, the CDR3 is TGCGCCAGCAGCAAAACAGGGGGAACCTACAATGAGCAGTTCTTC. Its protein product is CASSKTGGTYNEQFF. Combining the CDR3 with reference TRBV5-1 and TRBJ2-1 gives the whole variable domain KAGVTQTPRYLIKTRGQQVTLSCSPISGHRSVSWYQQTPGQGLQFLFEYFSETQRNKGNFPGRFSGRQFSNSRSEMNVSTLELGDSALYLCASSKTGGTYNEQFFGPGTRLTVL.

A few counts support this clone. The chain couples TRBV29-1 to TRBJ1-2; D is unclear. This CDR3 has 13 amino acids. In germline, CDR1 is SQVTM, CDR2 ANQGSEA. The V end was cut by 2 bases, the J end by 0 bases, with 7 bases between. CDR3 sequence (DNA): TGCAGCGTTGAAACAGTTCCTAACTATGGCTACACCTTC. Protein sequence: CSVETVPNYGYTF.

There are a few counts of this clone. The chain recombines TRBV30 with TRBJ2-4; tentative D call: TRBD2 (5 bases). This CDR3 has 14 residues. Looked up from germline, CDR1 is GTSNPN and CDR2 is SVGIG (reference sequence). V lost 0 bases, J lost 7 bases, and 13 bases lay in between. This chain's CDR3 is CAWSVDVRGNIQYF. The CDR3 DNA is TGTGCCTGGAGTGTAGACGTCCGAGGGAACATTCAGTACTTC. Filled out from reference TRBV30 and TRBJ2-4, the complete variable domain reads SQTIHQWPATLVQPVGSPLSLECTVEGTSNPNLYWYRQAAGRGLQLLFYSVGIGQISSEVPQNLSASRPQDRQFILSSKKLLLSDSGFYLCAWSVDVRGNIQYFGAGTRLSVL.

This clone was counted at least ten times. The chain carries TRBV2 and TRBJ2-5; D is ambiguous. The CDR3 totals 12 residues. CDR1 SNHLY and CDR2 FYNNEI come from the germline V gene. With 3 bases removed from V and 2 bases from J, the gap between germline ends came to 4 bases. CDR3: CASSDLQETQYF. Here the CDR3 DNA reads TGTGCCAGCAGTGATCTTCAAGAGACCCAGTACTTC.

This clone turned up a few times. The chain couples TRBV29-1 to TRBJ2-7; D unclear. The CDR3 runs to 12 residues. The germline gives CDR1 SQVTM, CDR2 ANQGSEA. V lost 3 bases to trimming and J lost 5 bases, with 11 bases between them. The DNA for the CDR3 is TGCAGCGTTGACTGGGGTAAGGACGAGCAGTACTTC. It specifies CSVDWGKDEQYF.

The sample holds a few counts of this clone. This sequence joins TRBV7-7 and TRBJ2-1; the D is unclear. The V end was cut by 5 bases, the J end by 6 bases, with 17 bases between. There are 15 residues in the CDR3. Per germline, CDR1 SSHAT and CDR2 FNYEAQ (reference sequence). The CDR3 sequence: CASSPLRVTGNEQFF. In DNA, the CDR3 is TGTGCCAGCAGCCCCCTCAGAGTGACGGGCAATGAGCAGTTCTTC.

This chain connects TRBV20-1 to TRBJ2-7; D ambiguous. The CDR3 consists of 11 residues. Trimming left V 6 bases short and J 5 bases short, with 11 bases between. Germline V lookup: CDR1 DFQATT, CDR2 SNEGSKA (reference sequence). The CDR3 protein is CSATGTDEQYF. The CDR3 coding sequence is TGCAGTGCCACTGGAACTGACGAGCAGTACTTC.

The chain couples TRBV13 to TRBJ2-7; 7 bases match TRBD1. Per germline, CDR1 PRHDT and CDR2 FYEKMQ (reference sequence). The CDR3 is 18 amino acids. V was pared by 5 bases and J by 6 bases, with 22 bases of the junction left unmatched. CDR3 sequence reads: CASSPRTKQGRWVREQYF. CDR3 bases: TGTGCCAGCAGCCCACGAACAAAACAGGGGCGGTGGGTACGCGAGCAGTACTTC.

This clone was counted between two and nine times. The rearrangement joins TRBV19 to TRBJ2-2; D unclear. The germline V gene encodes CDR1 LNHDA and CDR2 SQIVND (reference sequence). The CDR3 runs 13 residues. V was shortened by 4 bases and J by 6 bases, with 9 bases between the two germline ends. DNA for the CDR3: TGTGCCAGTAGTACAGCTGACGCCGGGGAGCTGTTTTTT. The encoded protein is CASSTADAGELFF.

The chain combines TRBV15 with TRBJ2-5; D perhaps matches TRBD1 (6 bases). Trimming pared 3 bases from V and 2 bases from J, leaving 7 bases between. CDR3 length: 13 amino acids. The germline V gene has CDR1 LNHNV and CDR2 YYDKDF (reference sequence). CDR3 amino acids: CATSRDRQETQYF. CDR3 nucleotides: TGTGCCACCAGCAGGGACAGACAAGAGACCCAGTACTTC.

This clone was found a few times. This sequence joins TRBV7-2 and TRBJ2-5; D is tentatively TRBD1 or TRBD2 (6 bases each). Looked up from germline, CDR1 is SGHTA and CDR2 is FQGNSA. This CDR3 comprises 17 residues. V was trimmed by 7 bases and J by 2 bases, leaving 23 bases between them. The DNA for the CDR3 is TGTGCCAGCAACCCGCGTGGGGGGCCGCGGGTGCAAGAGACCCAGTACTTC. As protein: CASNPRGGPRVQETQYF.

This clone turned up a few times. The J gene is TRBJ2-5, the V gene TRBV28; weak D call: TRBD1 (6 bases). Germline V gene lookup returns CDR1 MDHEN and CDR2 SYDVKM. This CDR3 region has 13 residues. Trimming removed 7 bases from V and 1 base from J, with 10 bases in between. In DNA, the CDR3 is TGTGCCAGCACCGGGACACCCCAAGAGACCCAGTACTTC. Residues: CASTGTPQETQYF.

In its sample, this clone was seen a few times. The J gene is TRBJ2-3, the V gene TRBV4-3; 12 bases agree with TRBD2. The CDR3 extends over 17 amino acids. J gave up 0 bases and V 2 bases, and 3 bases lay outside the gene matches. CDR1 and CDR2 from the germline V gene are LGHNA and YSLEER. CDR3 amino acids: CASSQRLAGASTDTQYF. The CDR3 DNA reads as TGCGCCAGCAGCCAACGACTAGCGGGGGCTAGCACAGATACGCAGTATTTT.

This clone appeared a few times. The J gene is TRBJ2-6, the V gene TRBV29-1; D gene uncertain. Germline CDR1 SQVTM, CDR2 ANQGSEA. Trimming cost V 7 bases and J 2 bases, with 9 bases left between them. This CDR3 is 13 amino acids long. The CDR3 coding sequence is TGCAGCGGGTGTGTCCCTGGGGCCAACGTCCTGACTTTC. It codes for CSGCVPGANVLTF.

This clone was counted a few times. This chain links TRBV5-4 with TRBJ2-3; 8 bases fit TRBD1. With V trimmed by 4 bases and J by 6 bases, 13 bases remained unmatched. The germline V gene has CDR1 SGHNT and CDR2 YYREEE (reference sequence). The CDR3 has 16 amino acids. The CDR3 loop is CASSPLRGQSSDTQYF. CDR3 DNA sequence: TGTGCCAGCAGCCCACTCAGGGGGCAATCGTCGGATACGCAGTATTTT.

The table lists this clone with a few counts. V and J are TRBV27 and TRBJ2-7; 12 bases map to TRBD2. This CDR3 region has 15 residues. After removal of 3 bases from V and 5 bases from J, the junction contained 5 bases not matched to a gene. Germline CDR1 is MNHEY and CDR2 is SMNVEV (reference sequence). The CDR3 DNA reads TGTGCCAGCAGTTTCCTAGCGGGAGGGCACCACGAGCAGTACTTC. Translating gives CASSFLAGGHHEQYF.

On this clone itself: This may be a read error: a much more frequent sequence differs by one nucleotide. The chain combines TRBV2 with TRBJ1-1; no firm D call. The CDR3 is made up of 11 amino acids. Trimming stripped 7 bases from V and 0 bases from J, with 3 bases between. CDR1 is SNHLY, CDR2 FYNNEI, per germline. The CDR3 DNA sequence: TGTGCCAGCAACTTGAACACTGAAGCTTTCTTT. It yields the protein CASNLNTEAFF. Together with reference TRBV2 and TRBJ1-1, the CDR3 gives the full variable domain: EPEVTQTPSHQVTQMGQEVILRCVPISNHLYFYWYRQILGQKVEFLVSFYNNEISEKSEIFDDQFSVERPDGSNFTLKIRSTKLEDSAMYFCASNLNTEAFFGQGTRLTVV.